This entry lists 30 T cell receptor beta chains sequenced from one sample in a study of blood T cell repertoires in COVID-19. Profiling relied on immunoSEQ multiplex PCR, and the TCRdb table lists in-frame clones only, not all of them. The sample lists about 73,000 clones, around four fifths seen once, with 1.8% in the top ten. The sample comprised peripheral blood. These receptors originate from a woman aged 55-70 years with acute or convalescent COVID-19.

V and J are TRBV2 and TRBJ2-5; the match to TRBD2 covers 13 bases. The CDR3 sequence is 17 residues long. The V segment lost 0 bases and the J segment 2 bases; nucleotides outside the gene matches: 3. Germline V gene sequence: CDR1 SNHLY, CDR2 FYNNEI. In nucleotides, the CDR3 is TGTGCCAGCAGTGAAGCGGGACTAGCGGGAAGGCAAGAGACCCAGTACTTC. It translates to CASSEAGLAGRQETQYF.

The chain employs TRBV5-1 and TRBJ2-5, with 9 positions matching TRBD1. The germline CDR1 and CDR2 sequences are SGHRS and YFSETQ. The CDR3 sequence is 14 residues long. V lost 4 bases, J lost 5 bases, and 6 bases stayed unmatched. Written as DNA, the CDR3 is TGCGCCAGCAGCATCGGGACAGGGTTGGAGACCCAGTACTTC. This sequence encodes CASSIGTGLETQYF.

A single count supports this clone. The J gene is TRBJ2-7, the V gene TRBV27; 7 bases map to TRBD1. The germline V gene has CDR1 MNHEY and CDR2 SMNVEV (reference sequence). The CDR3 length is 15 residues. J was trimmed by 0 bases and V by 3 bases; bases with no gene match: 5. Here the CDR3 reads CASSLRGPSSYEQYF. CDR3 nucleotide sequence: TGTGCCAGCAGTTTGAGGGGGCCTAGCTCCTACGAGCAGTACTTC.

The rearrangement links TRBV5-6 to TRBJ1-2, with TRBD1 as a possible D gene (5 bases). The CDR3 covers 14 residues. Between the trimmed V and J ends, which lost 7 bases and 5 bases, there was a span of 18 bases. The germline gives CDR1 SGHDT, CDR2 YYEEEE. The CDR3 here is CASSFPGTLYGYTF. In DNA, the CDR3 is TGTGCCAGCTCCTTTCCAGGGACTTTGTATGGCTACACCTTC.

The chain combines TRBV5-4 with TRBJ2-3; TRBD2 matches 12 bases. From germline, CDR1 is SGHNT and CDR2 YYREEE (reference sequence). The CDR3 length is 16 residues. Trimming at V came to 2 bases and at J to 4 bases, leaving 5 bases not matched to a gene. DNA for the CDR3: TGTGCCAGCAGCTTAAGACTAGCGGGAGTCGCAGATACGCAGTATTTT. Translated: CASSLRLAGVADTQYF.

The V and J genes are TRBV2 and TRBJ2-5; tentative D call: TRBD1 (6 bases). The CDR3 is 17 amino acids. Looked up from germline, CDR1 is SNHLY and CDR2 is FYNNEI. Trimming removed 7 bases from V and 1 base from J, with 22 bases in between. As DNA, the CDR3 is TGTGCCAGCAACAAAATAGTTGCAGGGGATATCCAAGAGACCCAGTACTTC. It codes for CASNKIVAGDIQETQYF.

This chain connects TRBV6-5 to TRBJ1-5; D is unclear. CDR3 length equals 13 residues. Trimming removed 8 bases at V and 2 bases at J, with 10 bases between. Germline V gene lookup returns CDR1 MNHEY and CDR2 SVGAGI. The CDR3 here is CASGRFGNQPQHF. The CDR3 DNA reads as TGTGCCAGCGGGCGCTTTGGCAATCAGCCCCAGCATTTT.

The chain couples TRBV4-1 to TRBJ2-5; 11 bases line up with TRBD2. The junction had 10 bases not matched to a gene; V was cut back by 0 bases and J by 4 bases. There are 18 residues in the CDR3. CDR1 and CDR2 from the germline V gene are MGHRA and YSYEKL. CDR3 nucleotide sequence: TGCGCCAGCAGCCAAGAACTAGCGGGGGCCTCGGTGTCAGAGACCCAGTACTTC. It codes for CASSQELAGASVSETQYF.

This rearrangement joins TRBV19 to TRBJ2-5; 7 positions agree with TRBD1. CDR3 size: 16 residues. Germline values: CDR1 LNHDA, CDR2 SQIVND (reference sequence). With V trimmed by 2 bases and J by 1 base, 7 bases remained unmatched. Here the CDR3 reads CASSIKGDSLQETQYF. As DNA, the CDR3 is TGTGCCAGTAGTATAAAGGGGGACAGTCTCCAAGAGACCCAGTACTTC.

The gene calls are TRBV6-5 and TRBJ1-3; maybe TRBD1 (5 bases). CDR3 length equals 14 residues. V dropped 6 bases and J dropped 3 bases, with 12 bases sitting between them. The germline V gene encodes CDR1 MNHEY and CDR2 SVGAGI. CDR3 sequence: CASRPGGGGNTIYF. The CDR3, as DNA: TGTGCCAGCAGGCCCGGGGGTGGTGGAAACACCATATATTTT.

This sequence joins TRBV10-3 and TRBJ1-2; D gene uncertain. CDR1 ENHRY and CDR2 SYGVKD come from the germline V gene. The CDR3 runs 12 residues. The V and J ends lost 0 bases and 8 bases respectively, with 7 bases between them. CDR3 residues: CAISESLSGYTF. As DNA, the CDR3 is TGTGCCATCAGTGAGTCCCTTAGCGGCTACACCTTC.

The chain uses TRBV20-1 and TRBJ1-6; unclear D gene. The CDR3 has 11 amino acids. Germline CDR1 and CDR2: DFQATT and SNEGSKA (reference sequence). Trimming cost V 3 bases and J 6 bases, with 3 bases left between them. The CDR3 is CSASSNSPLHF. DNA of the CDR3: TGCAGTGCTAGCTCTAATTCACCCCTCCACTTT.

This CDR3 reads CASKKVQGLLSNTEAFF. CDR3 nucleotide sequence: TGTGCCAGTAAGAAAGTTCAGGGGCTCCTATCGAACACTGAAGCTTTCTTT. The chain has TRBV19 and TRBJ1-1; D perhaps matches TRBD1 (6 bases). Germline CDR1 and CDR2: LNHDA and SQIVND (reference sequence). The CDR3 sequence is 17 residues long. Trimming removed 7 bases at V and 1 base at J, with 22 bases between.

The chain links TRBV2 to TRBJ2-1; D is possibly TRBD2 (6 bases). The germline gives CDR1 SNHLY, CDR2 FYNNEI. The CDR3 is 14 amino acids. The germline V and J ends were trimmed by 8 bases and 7 bases, with 18 bases remaining between them. CDR3 DNA sequence: TGTGCCAGCTCAAGAATGGAGGGCACGAATGAGCAGTTCTTC. It translates to CASSRMEGTNEQFF.

The chain carries TRBV28 and TRBJ1-2; D is unclear. The CDR3 has 16 residues. Trimming shortened V by 3 bases and J by 2 bases, and 16 bases separated the two germline ends. Germline CDR1 MDHEN, CDR2 SYDVKM. The CDR3 DNA sequence: TGTGCCAGCAGTTTCTTGGGCAGACGAAGCAACTATGGCTACACCTTC. It is translated as CASSFLGRRSNYGYTF.

This sequence joins TRBV18 and TRBJ1-6; D may be TRBD1 (6 bases). The V and J ends lost 5 bases and 8 bases respectively, with 13 bases between them. CDR3 size: 14 residues. Germline V gene sequence: CDR1 KGHSH, CDR2 LQKENI. The CDR3 protein is CASSTGFGDSPLHF. The CDR3 DNA reads TGTGCCAGCTCAACAGGGTTTGGGGATTCACCCCTCCACTTT.

The V call is TRBV27, the J call TRBJ1-2; D not certain. Looked up from germline, CDR1 is MNHEY and CDR2 is SMNVEV (reference sequence). There are 13 residues in the CDR3. Trimming cost V 2 bases and J 4 bases, with 8 bases left between them. In DNA, the CDR3 is TGTGCCAGCAGTTTAGCAGGAACCTATGGCTACACCTTC. It is translated as CASSLAGTYGYTF.

The J gene is TRBJ1-1, the V gene TRBV5-1; 8 bases agree with TRBD1. The CDR3 loop spans 16 amino acids. Trimming took 2 bases from V and 0 from J; bases not matched to a gene: 6. The germline V gene has CDR1 SGHRS and CDR2 YFSETQ. Here the CDR3 reads CASSLGTGLMNTEAFF. The CDR3 bases are TGCGCCAGCAGCTTAGGGACAGGCCTGATGAACACTGAAGCTTTCTTT.

The chain is built from TRBV5-1 and TRBJ1-2; D not certain. Per germline, CDR1 SGHRS and CDR2 YFSETQ. The CDR3 runs 16 residues. Trimming shortened V by 4 bases and J by 0 bases, and 16 bases separated the two germline ends. The CDR3 loop is CASSPTIGVANYGYTF. DNA for the CDR3: TGCGCCAGCAGCCCCACGATCGGGGTAGCTAACTATGGCTACACCTTC.

This clone was counted only a few times. The rearrangement joins TRBV2 to TRBJ1-1, with 7 bases fitting TRBD1. Trimming removed 7 bases from V and 2 bases from J; junction bases left unmatched: 7. Germline loops: CDR1 SNHLY, CDR2 FYNNEI. The CDR3 consists of 14 residues. The CDR3 bases are TGTGCCAGCACCCGGGACAGACTTAACACTGAAGCTTTCTTT. Protein product: CASTRDRLNTEAFF.

The genes are TRBV5-1 and TRBJ1-1; D gene unclear. The germline V gene encodes CDR1 SGHRS and CDR2 YFSETQ. This CDR3 comprises 14 residues. Trimming stripped 3 bases from V and 1 base from J, with 10 bases between. The CDR3 nucleotides are TGCGCCAGCAGCTCTACCGTAGCGAACACTGAAGCTTTCTTT. This sequence encodes CASSSTVANTEAFF.

The rearrangement links TRBV5-1 to TRBJ2-5; 7 bases line up with TRBD2. V lost 0 bases, J lost 3 bases, and 8 bases stayed unmatched. There are 16 residues in the CDR3. Germline CDR1 is SGHRS and CDR2 is YFSETQ. The CDR3 nucleotides read TGCGCCAGCAGCTTGGTGGCGGGAGAGGGTGAAGAGACCCAGTACTTC. Translated: CASSLVAGEGEETQYF.

The V call is TRBV12-5, the J call TRBJ2-5, with TRBD2 identical over 7 bases. J was trimmed by 5 bases and V by 6 bases; bases with no gene match: 12. Looked up from germline, CDR1 is LGHNT and CDR2 is FRNRAP. There are 15 residues in the CDR3. The CDR3: CASGNRDYLRETQYF. In nucleotides, the CDR3 is TGTGCTAGTGGCAATCGGGACTACCTTCGGGAGACCCAGTACTTC.

This chain uses TRBV19 with TRBJ1-5; no firm D call. Trimming cost V 10 bases and J 0 bases, with 16 bases left between them. Germline assignment: CDR1 LNHDA and CDR2 SQIVND (reference sequence). This CDR3 has 15 residues. CDR3: CATAVGQYSNQPQHF. In DNA, the CDR3 is TGTGCCACCGCTGTGGGCCAGTATAGCAATCAGCCCCAGCATTTT.

The rearrangement links TRBV3-1 (or the pseudogene TRBV3-2) to TRBJ1-1; TRBD1 is a possible D gene (6 bases). V was shortened by 1 base and J by 6 bases, with 12 bases between the two germline ends. From germline, CDR1 is LGHDT and CDR2 YNNKEL (reference sequence). The CDR3 has 14 residues. The CDR3 bases are TGTGCCAGCAGCCAAGTGCAGGGGACCGCTGAAGCTTTCTTT. This gives the protein CASSQVQGTAEAFF.

The gene calls are TRBV25-1 and TRBJ1-2, with a possible D match to TRBD1 (5 bases). CDR1 is MGHDK and CDR2 is SYGVNS in the germline V gene. This CDR3 spans 12 amino acids. V lost 3 bases and J 5 bases, leaving 7 bases between the germline ends. The CDR3 sequence is CASSDTGYGYTF. The CDR3 DNA is TGTGCCAGCAGTGATACAGGATATGGCTACACCTTC.

This clone was counted a single time. This chain connects TRBV5-1 to TRBJ1-3; 8 nucleotides align to TRBD1. Germline-derived CDR1 and CDR2 are SGHRS and YFSETQ. Germline trimming cut 2 bases from V and 4 bases from J; bases unmatched to any gene: 8. The CDR3 has 16 residues. CDR3 coding DNA: TGCGCCAGCAGCTTCGCGGACAGGGTCGCCGGAAACACCATATATTTT. Residues: CASSFADRVAGNTIYF.

The chain uses TRBV27 and TRBJ2-7, with TRBD1 identical over 12 bases. Germline V lookup: CDR1 MNHEY, CDR2 SMNVEV (reference sequence). With V trimmed by 5 bases and J by 6 bases, 11 bases remained unmatched. The CDR3 contains 16 residues. The CDR3 DNA is TGTGCCAGCAGTCCCCTGGGACAGGGGGCTATTCTCGAGCAGTACTTC. As protein: CASSPLGQGAILEQYF.

This chain joins TRBV5-5 and TRBJ1-1; maybe TRBD1 (5 bases). V was shortened by 4 bases and J by 3 bases, with 16 bases between the two germline ends. CDR1 is SGHKS, CDR2 YYEKEE, per germline (reference sequence). CDR3 length: 15 residues. The CDR3 is CASSVIRQGHTEAFF. Here the CDR3 DNA reads TGTGCCAGCAGCGTCATCAGGCAGGGCCACACTGAAGCTTTCTTT.

The chain has TRBV10-3 and TRBJ2-7; TRBD1 matches 7 bases. Germline lookup yields CDR1 ENHRY and CDR2 SYGVKD. V lost 4 bases to trimming and J lost 10 bases; unmatched junction nucleotides: 19. The CDR3 loop spans 16 amino acids. The CDR3 region has the DNA TGTGCCATCAGTGGACGGTCGCGGACAGGTGAGATCCGCCAGTACTTC. This translates into CAISGRSRTGEIRQYF.